The clone carrying this T cell receptor (beta chain) was counted at least ten times. These data come from a study of Graves' ophthalmopathy and Graves' hyperthyroidism. CDR3 size: 10 residues. Trimming removed 6 bases at V and 1 base at J, with 3 bases between. Germline values: CDR1 SQVTM, CDR2 ANQGSEA. TCR beta CDR3 regions were amplified from RNA transcripts. Investigators did first-round RT-PCR with HTBI primers, then second-round multiplex PCR. TCRdb independently ran MiXCR on the multiplex PCR reads; one entry per CDR3 protein. The sample contains about 590,000 distinct CDR3 sequences, approximately 35% of which appear only once.

The receptor was isolated from an adult man with Graves' hyperthyroidism. Sequences were obtained from peripheral blood or thyroid tissue (not recorded which). This sequence joins TRBV29-1 and TRBJ1-1; D is unclear. In DNA form, the CDR3 reads TGCAGCGTACAGAACACTGAAGCTTTCTTT. This encodes CSVQNTEAFF.